The 30 T cell receptor beta chains given below trace back to one sample, sequenced in a study of T cell clones after liver transplantation. The method was immunoSEQ multiplex PCR; TCRdb's version includes in-frame clones alone and lacks a portion of them. This table holds around 78,000 clones, over 65% found once. The input for sequencing was CD4+ T cells from blood, taken at the 22-month timepoint. Every receptor here comes from a human patient who received a liver transplant. Some of the T cells may derive from the graft donor.

This chain joins TRBV28 and TRBJ2-1; 10 bases line up with TRBD2. The CDR3 has 15 amino acids. Germline CDR1 is MDHEN and CDR2 is SYDVKM. Trimming cost V 6 bases and J 4 bases; bases outside gene matches: 6. The CDR3 loop is CASREAGGYYNEQFF. CDR3 DNA: TGTGCCAGCAGGGAAGCGGGAGGGTATTACAATGAGCAGTTCTTC.

DNA of the CDR3: TGTGCCAGCATTTTCGGGAGCACAGATACGCAGTATTTT. As protein: CASIFGSTDTQYF. This rearrangement joins TRBV6-1 to TRBJ2-3; D is unresolved. The CDR3 spans 13 residues. V dropped 7 bases and J dropped 0 bases, with 8 bases sitting between them. The V gene's germline CDR1 is MNHNS and CDR2 SASEGT.

The chain uses TRBV5-6 and TRBJ2-5; 9 positions match TRBD1. Germline V gives CDR1 SGHDT, CDR2 YYEEEE. Trimming removed 1 base from V and 6 bases from J; junction bases left unmatched: 7. The CDR3 is 15 residues long. The chain's CDR3 is CASSLTGTGRKTQYF. For the CDR3, the DNA is TGTGCCAGCAGCTTGACTGGGACAGGGAGAAAGACCCAGTACTTC.

This chain links TRBV11-2 with TRBJ2-7; TRBD1 matches at 10 bases. This CDR3 comprises 16 residues. V shed 3 bases, J shed 7 bases, and the junction held 12 bases outside the gene matches. Germline V gives CDR1 SGHAT, CDR2 FQNNGV. The CDR3 nucleotides read TGTGCCAGCAGCTTGCTGGGACAGGGGATGTCTCGGGAGCAGTACTTC. Protein product: CASSLLGQGMSREQYF.

The chain uses TRBV30 and TRBJ2-7, with TRBD2 matching over 7 bases. Trimming at V came to 2 bases and at J to 6 bases, leaving 7 bases not matched to a gene. The CDR3 totals 13 residues. Looked up from germline, CDR1 is GTSNPN and CDR2 is SVGIG (reference sequence). The CDR3 loop is CAWSQGGRSEQYF. The CDR3 nucleotides are TGTGCCTGGAGTCAGGGCGGGAGAAGCGAGCAGTACTTC.

This chain joins TRBV6-6 and TRBJ2-3, with 7 nucleotides matching TRBD2. The CDR3 totals 14 residues. Germline V lookup: CDR1 MNHNY, CDR2 SVGAGI (reference sequence). The junction had 2 bases not matched to a gene; V was cut back by 5 bases and J by 0 bases. The DNA for the CDR3 is TGTGCCAGCAGTCCGGGGGGAAGCACAGATACGCAGTATTTT. Protein: CASSPGGSTDTQYF.

This clone showed up just once. CDR3 amino acids: CASGLGANSGNTIYF. The CDR3 coding sequence is TGTGCTAGTGGTTTAGGCGCCAACTCTGGAAACACCATATATTTT. The chain carries TRBV12-5 and TRBJ1-3; D is unresolved. Trimming took 3 bases from V and 0 from J, leaving 9 bases between them. In germline, CDR1 is LGHNT, CDR2 FRNRAP. This CDR3 is built from 15 residues.

This clone was seen only once. The rearrangement links TRBV5-3 to TRBJ1-5, with a possible D match to TRBD1 (5 bases). TRBV5-3 is an open reading frame, and its role is uncertain. V was shortened by 0 bases and J by 5 bases, with 6 bases between the two germline ends. The CDR3 totals 13 residues. The CDR3: CARSLVGDQPQHF. The CDR3 nucleotides are TGTGCCAGAAGCTTGGTAGGGGATCAGCCCCAGCATTTT.

There are many counts of this clone. The chain joins TRBV18 to TRBJ1-5; D is unclear. The CDR3 has 12 amino acids. CDR1 and CDR2 (germline): KGHSH, LQKENI. The germline V and J ends were trimmed by 3 bases and 4 bases, with 4 bases remaining between them. This chain's CDR3 is CASSPQNQPQHF. The CDR3 DNA reads TGTGCCAGCTCACCTCAGAATCAGCCCCAGCATTTT.

The genes are TRBV5-4 and TRBJ2-3; 8 nucleotides line up with TRBD1. Per germline, CDR1 SGHNT and CDR2 YYREEE (reference sequence). The CDR3 consists of 15 residues. Trimming cost V 2 bases and J 5 bases; bases outside gene matches: 7. In DNA, the CDR3 is TGTGCCAGCAGCTTTCTACAGGGGGAGAAAGATACGCAGTATTTT. This gives the protein CASSFLQGEKDTQYF.

This chain links TRBV2 with TRBJ1-5; the D gene is possibly TRBD1 (5 bases). CDR3 size: 15 residues. Germline-derived CDR1 and CDR2 are SNHLY and FYNNEI. V dropped 0 bases and J dropped 3 bases, with 9 bases sitting between them. In DNA, the CDR3 is TGTGCCAGCAGTGAAGCGCGCAGGGACAATCAGCCCCAGCATTTT. Protein sequence: CASSEARRDNQPQHF.

The chain has TRBV4-3 and TRBJ2-7; 12 nucleotides line up with TRBD1. V shed 3 bases, J shed 3 bases, and the junction held 6 bases outside the gene matches. Per the germline V gene, CDR1 is LGHNA and CDR2 is YSLEER. CDR3 length: 16 amino acids. CDR3 bases: TGCGCCAGCAGCCAGGGCGGGACAGGGGGCATCTACGAGCAGTACTTC. Amino acids: CASSQGGTGGIYEQYF.

The chain couples TRBV6-1 to TRBJ2-7; TRBD2 is a possible D gene (6 bases). The CDR3 spans 15 residues. The ends were cut back, 3 bases at V and 0 bases at J, with 12 bases in the middle. CDR1 and CDR2 from the germline V gene are MNHNS and SASEGT. This chain's CDR3 is CASSDRGVSSYEQYF. CDR3 nucleotide sequence: TGTGCCAGCAGTGATCGCGGGGTTAGCTCCTACGAGCAGTACTTC.

This chain connects TRBV19 to TRBJ2-7; D call uncertain. V was clipped by 7 bases and J by 2 bases, with 12 bases between them. There are 13 residues in the CDR3. CDR1 LNHDA and CDR2 SQIVND come from the germline V gene (reference sequence). This CDR3 reads CASKSSSTYEQYF. CDR3 coding DNA: TGTGCCAGTAAGAGCAGCTCAACCTACGAGCAGTACTTC. The variable domain in full, completed from reference TRBV19 and TRBJ2-7, reads DGGITQSPKYLFRKEGQNVTLSCEQNLNHDAMYWYRQDPGQGLRLIYYSQIVNDFQKGDIAEGYSVSREKKESFPLTVTSAQKNPTAFYLCASKSSSTYEQYFGPGTRLTVT.

This sequence joins TRBV6-5 and TRBJ1-6; 7 nucleotides line up with TRBD1. Germline V gives CDR1 MNHEY, CDR2 SVGAGI. V lost 6 bases to trimming and J lost 5 bases; unmatched junction nucleotides: 4. This CDR3 spans 14 amino acids. CDR3 region: CASSPGQNNSPLHF. The CDR3 bases are TGTGCCAGCAGCCCGGGACAGAATAATTCACCCCTCCACTTT.

The chain links TRBV5-1 to TRBJ2-1; D gene ambiguous. The CDR3 covers 15 residues. Germline V gene sequence: CDR1 SGHRS, CDR2 YFSETQ. The V end lost 4 bases, the J end lost 0 bases, and 11 bases lay between the germline ends. Written as DNA, the CDR3 is TGCGCCAGCAGCAACAGCGCGAGCTCCTACAATGAGCAGTTCTTC. Protein: CASSNSASSYNEQFF.

This clone was seen a handful of times. The chain joins TRBV18 to TRBJ1-1; 8 nucleotides align to TRBD1. The V gene's germline CDR1 is KGHSH and CDR2 LQKENI. The CDR3 has 15 residues. J was trimmed by 1 base and V by 1 base; bases with no gene match: 2. DNA for the CDR3: TGTGCCAGCTCACCACAAGGGACAGGGAACACTGAAGCTTTCTTT. It encodes CASSPQGTGNTEAFF.

This chain uses TRBV4-3 with TRBJ2-7; possibly TRBD2 for D (5 bases). Between the trimmed V and J ends, which lost 4 bases and 0 bases, there was a span of 10 bases. Germline CDR1 is LGHNA and CDR2 is YSLEER. This CDR3 spans 14 amino acids. CDR3 DNA sequence: TGCGCCAGCAGCCCTGGAGGCCACTCCTACGAGCAGTACTTC. Translating gives CASSPGGHSYEQYF.

The V gene is TRBV5-1, the J gene TRBJ2-3; 10 bases fit TRBD2. This CDR3 contains 17 residues. Per germline, CDR1 SGHRS and CDR2 YFSETQ. V lost 0 bases to trimming and J lost 0 bases; unmatched junction nucleotides: 4. CDR3 residues: CASSLALAGGSTDTQYF. The CDR3 DNA is TGCGCCAGCAGCTTGGCCTTAGCGGGGGGTAGCACAGATACGCAGTATTTT.

The gene calls are TRBV6-1 and TRBJ2-1; 12 bases are a match to TRBD2. Per the germline V gene, CDR1 is MNHNS and CDR2 is SASEGT. The CDR3 has 14 residues. The V gene end was trimmed by 3 bases and the J gene end by 8 bases; junction bases not matched to a gene: 2. CDR3 sequence reads: CASSETSGSDEQFF. The CDR3 nucleotides read TGTGCCAGCAGTGAGACTAGCGGGAGCGATGAGCAGTTCTTC.

This chain links TRBV5-4 with TRBJ1-5, with D perhaps TRBD1 (5 bases). This CDR3 contains 14 residues. With 2 bases removed from V and 3 bases from J, the gap between germline ends came to 9 bases. Germline loops: CDR1 SGHNT, CDR2 YYREEE (reference sequence). The CDR3 reads CASSLGGANQPQHF. The CDR3 coding sequence is TGTGCCAGCAGCTTAGGAGGGGCCAATCAGCCCCAGCATTTT.

With regard to this clone: One end of the junction is discordant with germline, which a read error may explain. V gene TRBV7-9 combines with J gene TRBJ2-3, with no clear D. Germline CDR1 reads SEHNR; CDR2 reads FQNEAQ (reference sequence). The CDR3 loop spans 8 amino acids. The CDR3 DNA follows: TGTGCCAGCAGCTTAGGAGATTTT. This sequence encodes CASSLGDF.

This clone has just a few counts. The chain combines TRBV30 with TRBJ2-5; 10 bases align to TRBD2. Germline CDR1 reads GTSNPN; CDR2 reads SVGIG (reference sequence). The CDR3 covers 14 residues. V gave up 5 bases and J gave up 1 base; unmatched junction bases: 4. The chain's CDR3 is CAWARLAGQETQYF. CDR3 in DNA: TGTGCCTGGGCAAGACTAGCGGGCCAAGAGACCCAGTACTTC.

The chain joins TRBV10-3 to TRBJ2-1; D not resolved. Germline CDR1 ENHRY, CDR2 SYGVKD. V lost 4 bases to trimming and J lost 4 bases, with 11 bases between them. The CDR3 has 14 amino acids. Written as DNA, the CDR3 is TGTGCCATCAGTGTTGAACTCGAATACAATGAGCAGTTCTTC. Its protein is CAISVELEYNEQFF.

This sequence joins TRBV27 and TRBJ2-7, with D tentatively TRBD1 (5 bases). The CDR3 has 15 amino acids. Per germline, CDR1 MNHEY and CDR2 SMNVEV (reference sequence). Trimming took 0 bases from V and 6 from J, leaving 15 bases between them. The CDR3 here is CASSLSPGWSGEQYF. CDR3 in DNA: TGTGCCAGCAGTTTATCGCCAGGGTGGTCGGGCGAGCAGTACTTC.

Note on this clone: Other nucleotide sequences in the sample specify the same CDR3. J is TRBJ2-7 and V is TRBV9; TRBD1 matches at 10 bases. The length of the CDR3 is 15 residues. Trimming cost V 0 bases and J 2 bases; bases outside gene matches: 2. Germline lookup yields CDR1 SGDLS and CDR2 YYNGEE. The CDR3 is CASSVGDRGAYEQYF. The DNA for the CDR3 is TGTGCCAGCAGCGTAGGGGACAGGGGCGCCTACGAGCAGTACTTC.

The gene calls are TRBV7-9 and TRBJ1-1; D gene ambiguous. The ends were cut back, 2 bases at V and 0 bases at J, with 4 bases in the middle. The V gene's germline CDR1 is SEHNR and CDR2 FQNEAQ (reference sequence). The CDR3 totals 13 residues. This chain's CDR3 is CASSLMLNTEAFF. The CDR3 DNA reads as TGTGCCAGCAGCTTAATGTTGAACACTGAAGCTTTCTTT.

J is TRBJ2-1 and V is TRBV6-5; 8 bases agree with TRBD2. Per germline, CDR1 MNHEY and CDR2 SVGAGI. This CDR3 comprises 14 residues. V shed 2 bases, J shed 6 bases, and the junction held 3 bases outside the gene matches. The CDR3 spells CASSYRLATNEQFF. The CDR3 bases are TGTGCCAGCAGTTACCGACTAGCGACCAATGAGCAGTTCTTC.

The chain is built from TRBV7-9 and TRBJ1-3; TRBD1 is a possible D gene (6 bases). CDR1 and CDR2 from the germline V gene are SEHNR and FQNEAQ (reference sequence). Trimming removed 4 bases from V and 6 bases from J, with 13 bases in between. This CDR3 has 14 residues. The CDR3: CASSSRTVPNTIYF. DNA for the CDR3: TGTGCCAGCAGCTCGAGGACAGTGCCAAACACCATATATTTT.

V usage is TRBV6-1 and J usage is TRBJ2-3; 8 nucleotides line up with TRBD1. With V trimmed by 10 bases and J by 4 bases, 7 bases remained unmatched. The germline gives CDR1 MNHNS, CDR2 SASEGT. The CDR3 spans 13 residues. The CDR3 spells CATNRGDADTQYF. CDR3 DNA: TGTGCCACCAACAGGGGGGACGCAGATACGCAGTATTTT.